Listed below are T cell receptor beta chains from one sample, sequenced in a study of OX40 agonist ivuxolimab in advanced cancers. Only in-frame clones appear in the TCRdb table, and some are missing; sequencing was by immunoSEQ multiplex PCR. The sample holds over 15,000 clones, about 90% seen once. The material sequenced was CD4+ or CD8+ T cells sorted from blood, taken in a trial of the OX40 agonist ivuxolimab. The receptors stem from an adult with an advanced solid tumor such as melanoma, head and neck, liver or kidney cancer. The CDR3 runs from the conserved cysteine through the conserved F or W.

j_call | v_call | cdr3_aa
TRBJ1-5 | TRBV25-1 | CASSESAAGNQPQHF
TRBJ2-7 | TRBV5-1 | CASSASGGLQDEQYF
TRBJ2-5 | TRBV2 | CASNPSAYQETQYF
TRBJ2-1 | TRBV9 | CASSVESGAYNEQFF
TRBJ2-5 | TRBV30 | CAWSAGAREQYF
TRBJ2-1 | TRBV11-2 | CASSIGTGSYNEQFF
TRBJ2-1 | TRBV11-3 | CASSPTGHEQFF
TRBJ2-1 | TRBV27 | CASTLTSGTYNEQFF
TRBJ1-3 | TRBV28 | CASSLRDRYGNTIYF
TRBJ2-1 | TRBV7-9 | CASSDTTGERINEQFF
TRBJ1-1 | TRBV9 | CASSVEGMGNTEAFF
TRBJ2-7 | TRBV19 | CATGQGAYEQYF
TRBJ2-1 | TRBV9 | CASSVGWLADYNEQFF
TRBJ1-5 | TRBV19 | CASARTGYQPQHF
TRBJ2-7 | TRBV28 | CASSFRTRTYEQYF
TRBJ2-7 | TRBV29-1 | CSVEVGRAYEQYF
TRBJ2-2 | TRBV10-3 | CAISEEGAWGELFF
TRBJ2-7 | TRBV28 | CASSFRTVTYEQYF
TRBJ2-7 | TRBV30 | CAFGTSGSAEQYF
TRBJ1-1 | TRBV5-1 | CASSLSGLGTEAFF
TRBJ2-3 | TRBV5-6 | CASSLLRDGTEPDTQYF
TRBJ2-5 | TRBV9 | CASSEGQGVAETQYF
TRBJ2-5 | TRBV7-9 | CASSPPDRGQETQYF